What follows are 11 T cell receptor beta chains derived from one specimen sequenced in a study of shared clonotypes between healthy human individuals. Assay: immunoSEQ multiplex PCR; the TCRdb copy retains only in-frame clones and omits some. The repertoire has roughly 2,300,000 clones, about nine tenths of them found once; the top ten carry 0.3% to 0.4%. The sample comprised naive CD4+ T cells from PBMCs. This sample's subset: CD45RA+ positively selected. The receptors derive from a man in his late teens or twenties in good health. Some clones in this sample may be carry-over from other donors' samples.

The table lists this clone with a count of one. The rearrangement links TRBV4-3 to TRBJ1-2; D perhaps matches TRBD1 (6 bases). From germline, CDR1 is LGHNA and CDR2 YSLEER. V shed 0 bases and J shed 7 bases, with 12 bases lying between them. The CDR3 contains 14 residues. CDR3 protein: CASSQDRGAVGYTF. CDR3 nucleotide sequence: TGCGCCAGCAGCCAAGATCGGGGGGCGGTTGGCTACACCTTC.

The chain uses TRBV5-5 and TRBJ2-5; no clear D. The germline V gene encodes CDR1 SGHKS and CDR2 YYEKEE (reference sequence). The CDR3 sequence is 11 residues long. V lost 5 bases, J lost 5 bases, and 7 bases lay in between. CDR3 residues: CASRFSETQYF. The DNA for the CDR3 is TGTGCCAGCAGGTTTTCCGAGACCCAGTACTTC.

The chain couples TRBV30 to TRBJ1-5; maybe TRBD1 (5 bases). This CDR3 has 14 residues. Trimming shortened V by 5 bases and J by 0 bases, and 11 bases separated the two germline ends. Per the germline V gene, CDR1 is GTSNPN and CDR2 is SVGIG (reference sequence). CDR3 nucleotides: TGTGCCTGGGGGGCGTCAGTTAGCAATCAGCCCCAGCATTTT. Residues: CAWGASVSNQPQHF. Full variable domain (remainder filled in from reference TRBV30 and TRBJ1-5): SQTIHQWPATLVQPVGSPLSLECTVEGTSNPNLYWYRQAAGRGLQLLFYSVGIGQISSEVPQNLSASRPQDRQFILSSKKLLLSDSGFYLCAWGASVSNQPQHFGDGTRLSIL.

The chain combines TRBV28 with TRBJ1-2; D is possibly TRBD1 (5 bases). Looked up from germline, CDR1 is MDHEN and CDR2 is SYDVKM. The CDR3 is 14 amino acids. The ends were cut back, 8 bases at V and 5 bases at J, with 18 bases in the middle. The CDR3 protein is CASQAGGAQYGYTF. In nucleotides, the CDR3 is TGTGCCAGCCAAGCCGGCGGGGCCCAATATGGCTACACCTTC.

V and J are TRBV7-2 and TRBJ2-3; 7 bases map to TRBD2. Germline V gene sequence: CDR1 SGHTA, CDR2 FQGNSA. This CDR3 is 14 amino acids long. V dropped 5 bases and J dropped 4; count of bases not matched to a gene: 6. The DNA of the CDR3 is TGTGCCAGCAGCGCCGGGAGGTGGGCAGATACGCAGTATTTT. Its translation: CASSAGRWADTQYF.

The rearrangement links TRBV7-9 to TRBJ2-7; possible D gene TRBD1, 6 bases. This CDR3 has 14 amino acids. Germline V CDR1 and CDR2: SEHNR, FQNEAQ (reference sequence). V was shortened by 5 bases and J by 2 bases, with 13 bases between the two germline ends. CDR3 sequence reads: CASSPRTDPYEQYF. DNA for the CDR3: TGTGCCAGCAGCCCTAGGACAGATCCCTACGAGCAGTACTTC.

The chain employs TRBV6-1 and TRBJ1-2, with 7 bases lining up with TRBD1. The CDR3 is 13 residues long. In germline, CDR1 is MNHNS, CDR2 SASEGT. The J segment lost 4 bases and the V segment lost 6 bases, leaving 5 bases of the junction unmatched. The CDR3 loop is CASRGTDLYGYTF. The DNA of the CDR3 is TGTGCCAGCAGAGGGACAGACCTCTATGGCTACACCTTC.

This rearrangement joins TRBV2 to TRBJ1-2, with D uncertain. Deletions cut 7 bases from V and 0 bases from J, with 12 bases between. The CDR3 totals 14 residues. Looked up from germline, CDR1 is SNHLY and CDR2 is FYNNEI. The CDR3 sequence: CASMLERANYGYTF. CDR3 in DNA: TGTGCCAGCATGTTGGAGAGAGCTAACTATGGCTACACCTTC.

The CDR3 DNA reads TGCGCCAGCAGCCCGAAAGCGGGGGTGGGGTACAATGAGCAGTTCTTC. Amino acid sequence: CASSPKAGVGYNEQFF. V is TRBV5-1 and J is TRBJ2-1; TRBD2 aligns across 8 bases. CDR1 and CDR2 (germline): SGHRS, YFSETQ. Trimming took 4 bases from V and 4 from J; bases not matched to a gene: 10. This CDR3 has 16 residues.

A note on this clone: This sample includes further DNA sequences coding for the same CDR3. This chain joins TRBV28 and TRBJ1-5, with D maybe TRBD1 (5 bases). The CDR3 covers 12 residues. CDR1 is MDHEN, CDR2 SYDVKM, per germline. Trimming stripped 6 bases from V and 3 bases from J, with 6 bases between. DNA of the CDR3: TGTGCCAGCAGGGGACTCAATCAGCCCCAGCATTTT. Translating it yields CASRGLNQPQHF.

Details on this clone: Within the sample, other DNA sequences also encode this same CDR3. The chain recombines TRBV28 with TRBJ2-5; 12 nucleotides align to TRBD1. The CDR3 contains 14 residues. Germline loops: CDR1 MDHEN, CDR2 SYDVKM. The ends lost 8 bases at V and 5 bases at J; junction bases unmatched: 6. CDR3 in amino acids: CASSRDRGRETQYF. The CDR3 nucleotides read TGTGCCAGCTCTAGGGACAGGGGGCGGGAGACCCAGTACTTC.